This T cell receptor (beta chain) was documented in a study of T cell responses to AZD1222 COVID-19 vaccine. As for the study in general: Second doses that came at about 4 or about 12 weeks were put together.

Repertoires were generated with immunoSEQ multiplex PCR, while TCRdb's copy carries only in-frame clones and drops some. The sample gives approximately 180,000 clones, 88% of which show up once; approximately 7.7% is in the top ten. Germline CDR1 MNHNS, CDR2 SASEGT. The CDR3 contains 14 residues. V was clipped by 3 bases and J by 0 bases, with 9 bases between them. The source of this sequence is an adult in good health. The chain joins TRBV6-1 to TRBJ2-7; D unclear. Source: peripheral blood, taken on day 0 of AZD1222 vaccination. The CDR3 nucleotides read TGTGCCAGCAGTGAGGCTTCAAACTCCTACGAGCAGTACTTC. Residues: CASSEASNSYEQYF.